Listed here are 20 T cell receptor beta chains from one sample, sequenced in a study of cytomegalovirus exposure and HLA in healthy donors. PCR amplification relied on 60 Vbeta primers (plus 13 Jbeta primers). Clones were sequenced by immunoSEQ multiplex PCR, and TCRdb holds only the in-frame ones, with some missing. The repertoire consists of some 110,000 clones, with around 80% occurring once and the leading ten covering roughly an eighth. Sequencing was performed on PBMCs. The origin of the receptors is a woman aged 60-75 years in good health and CMV-seropositive.

The V gene is TRBV4-3, the J gene TRBJ2-4, with 11 bases fitting TRBD2. CDR1 LGHNA and CDR2 YSLEER come from the germline V gene. CDR3 length: 16 amino acids. J lost 8 bases, V lost 1 base, and 7 bases had no gene match. The CDR3 DNA reads as TGCGCCAGCAGCCAAGCGCTAGCGGGGGGTTCCTACATTCAGTACTTC. Its translation: CASSQALAGGSYIQYF.

This chain uses TRBV5-5 with TRBJ2-1; possible D gene TRBD2, 6 bases. CDR1 and CDR2 (germline): SGHKS, YYEKEE (reference sequence). V was trimmed by 8 bases and J by 2 bases, leaving 17 bases between them. CDR3 length: 15 amino acids. The CDR3 nucleotides are TGTGCCAGTAGCGTAGCGGACCTTACCTACAATGAGCAGTTCTTC. This codes for CASSVADLTYNEQFF.

This chain joins TRBV18 and TRBJ1-2; a possible D gene is TRBD1 (5 bases). V dropped 2 bases and J dropped 2 bases, with 9 bases sitting between them. This CDR3 has 14 amino acids. The germline CDR1 and CDR2 sequences are KGHSH and LQKENI. CDR3 amino acids: CASSPREGNYGYTF. The CDR3 DNA reads TGTGCCAGCTCACCAAGGGAGGGGAACTATGGCTACACCTTC.

The chain is built from TRBV5-1 and TRBJ2-7; maybe TRBD2 (5 bases). The CDR3 is 14 amino acids. Looked up from germline, CDR1 is SGHRS and CDR2 is YFSETQ. V lost 5 bases and J 3 bases, leaving 15 bases between the germline ends. In nucleotides, the CDR3 is TGCGCCAGCAGTGAGCAAACCCGGGGCTACGAGCAGTACTTC. Translation gives CASSEQTRGYEQYF. The full variable domain, rest sourced from reference TRBV5-1 and TRBJ2-7, is KAGVTQTPRYLIKTRGQQVTLSCSPISGHRSVSWYQQTPGQGLQFLFEYFSETQRNKGNFPGRFSGRQFSNSRSEMNVSTLELGDSALYLCASSEQTRGYEQYFGPGTRLTVT.

The chain is built from TRBV7-9 and TRBJ1-4; 8 nucleotides match TRBD1. The CDR3 is 14 residues long. Germline trimming cut 4 bases from V and 8 bases from J; bases unmatched to any gene: 6. Germline-derived CDR1 and CDR2 are SEHNR and FQNEAQ (reference sequence). CDR3 in amino acids: CASSSIGQGEKLFF. DNA for the CDR3: TGTGCCAGCAGCTCCATCGGACAGGGAGAAAAACTGTTTTTT.

The V call is TRBV7-2, the J call TRBJ1-2, with 10 bases that match TRBD1. The CDR3 spans 15 residues. CDR1 is SGHTA, CDR2 FQGNSA, per germline. The V segment lost 1 base and the J segment 7 bases; nucleotides outside the gene matches: 6. CDR3 amino acids: CASSLGIGQGVGYTF. CDR3 DNA: TGTGCCAGCAGCTTAGGCATCGGACAGGGGGTTGGCTACACCTTC.

The chain uses TRBV15 and TRBJ2-1; 14 nucleotides align to TRBD2. CDR1 and CDR2 from the germline V gene are LNHNV and YYDKDF (reference sequence). V lost 4 bases and J lost 10; bases outside the gene matches: 9. The CDR3 length is 16 residues. DNA for the CDR3: TGTGCCACCAGCATCGGGGGGACTAGCGGGAGACGGGAGCAGTTCTTC. Translation gives CATSIGGTSGRREQFF.

This clone turned up a few times. The genes are TRBV5-1 and TRBJ2-7, with 9 positions matching TRBD2. Germline V gives CDR1 SGHRS, CDR2 YFSETQ. This CDR3 has 16 amino acids. Trimming took 4 bases from V and 2 from J; bases not matched to a gene: 10. Written as DNA, the CDR3 is TGCGCCAGCAGCCCGCATCCCCGCGGGAGGGCCTACGAGCAGTACTTC. It translates to CASSPHPRGRAYEQYF. Complete variable domain (other parts from reference TRBV5-1 and TRBJ2-7): KAGVTQTPRYLIKTRGQQVTLSCSPISGHRSVSWYQQTPGQGLQFLFEYFSETQRNKGNFPGRFSGRQFSNSRSEMNVSTLELGDSALYLCASSPHPRGRAYEQYFGPGTRLTVT.

The CDR3 coding sequence is TGTGCCAGTACCGTCTACGGGGGATCCTCCTACAATGAGCAGTTCTTC. Protein product: CASTVYGGSSYNEQFF. The chain carries TRBV19 and TRBJ2-1; TRBD2 is a possible D gene (6 bases). The CDR3 has 16 amino acids. Germline CDR1 reads LNHDA; CDR2 reads SQIVND (reference sequence). Trimming stripped 7 bases from V and 0 bases from J, with 16 bases between. Full variable domain (remainder filled in from reference TRBV19 and TRBJ2-1): DGGITQSPKYLFRKEGQNVTLSCEQNLNHDAMYWYRQDPGQGLRLIYYSQIVNDFQKGDIAEGYSVSREKKESFPLTVTSAQKNPTAFYLCASTVYGGSSYNEQFFGPGTRLTVL.

The V call is TRBV28, the J call TRBJ2-2; D call uncertain. This CDR3 is 13 amino acids long. CDR1 is MDHEN and CDR2 is SYDVKM in the germline V gene. V was shortened by 7 bases and J by 7 bases, with 13 bases between the two germline ends. The DNA of the CDR3 is TGTGCCAGCAAACGACAAGCAGGCGGGGAGCTGTTTTTT. It is translated as CASKRQAGGELFF.

In its sample, this clone was seen a few times. The V and J genes are TRBV30 and TRBJ1-5; D possibly corresponds to TRBD1 (6 bases). The germline CDR1 and CDR2 sequences are GTSNPN and SVGIG (reference sequence). The CDR3 covers 13 residues. The ends were cut back, 4 bases at V and 3 bases at J, with 10 bases in the middle. CDR3 nucleotides: TGTGCCTGGACCGACAGGATCAATCAGCCCCAGCATTTT. Amino acids: CAWTDRINQPQHF.

Comment on this clone: At one end the junction does not follow the germline gene, possibly because of a read error. The chain couples TRBV5-6 to TRBJ2-5, with 11 bases matching TRBD1. Germline V gene data show CDR1 as SGHDT and CDR2 as YYEEEE. The CDR3 is 15 amino acids. DNA for the CDR3: TGTGCCAGCAGCCCCGGACAGGGGGCTCGAGAGGCCCAGTACTTC. This codes for CASSPGQGAREAQYF.

This clone was counted a single time. V gene TRBV19 combines with J gene TRBJ1-6; TRBD1 aligns across 7 bases. J gave up 10 bases and V 10 bases, and 19 bases lay outside the gene matches. CDR3 length equals 16 residues. Germline loops: CDR1 LNHDA, CDR2 SQIVND (reference sequence). The CDR3 coding sequence is TGTGCCACCTCTACGGGGACAGTGAGCCTACCCTCACCCCTCCACTTT. Its protein is CATSTGTVSLPSPLHF. Full variable domain (outside the CDR3, taken from reference TRBV19 and TRBJ1-6): DGGITQSPKYLFRKEGQNVTLSCEQNLNHDAMYWYRQDPGQGLRLIYYSQIVNDFQKGDIAEGYSVSREKKESFPLTVTSAQKNPTAFYLCATSTGTVSLPSPLHFGNGTRLTVT.

Here the CDR3 DNA reads TGTGCCAGCAGCTTAGCACAGGGCCTCGGGGAGCTGTTTTTT. Translating gives CASSLAQGLGELFF. The rearrangement joins TRBV7-3 to TRBJ2-2, with a tentative D call TRBD1 (6 bases). This CDR3 is built from 14 residues. Trimming stripped 2 bases from V and 7 bases from J, with 11 bases between. Per germline, CDR1 SGHTA and CDR2 FQGTGA.

The gene calls are TRBV21-1 and TRBJ2-5; the tabulated D call, TRBD2, remains unverified against the DNA. TRBV21-1 is deemed a pseudogene. The CDR3 contains 15 residues. The CDR3 protein is CASSSRIYCQETQYF. The DNA for the CDR3 is TGTGCCAGCAGCTCGCGAATCTATTGTCAAGAGACCCAGTACTTC.

This chain uses TRBV7-3 with TRBJ2-1; D perhaps matches TRBD2 (5 bases). The V gene's germline CDR1 is SGHTA and CDR2 FQGTGA. This CDR3 spans 16 amino acids. Trimming stripped 1 base from V and 6 bases from J, with 16 bases between. The CDR3 sequence: CASSLRTPTTSNEQFF. CDR3 bases: TGTGCCAGCAGCTTAAGGACCCCGACTACGAGCAATGAGCAGTTCTTC.

V and J are TRBV5-4 and TRBJ2-1, with 7 bases identical to TRBD1. The junction had 7 bases not matched to a gene; V was cut back by 4 bases and J by 0 bases. CDR1 is SGHNT and CDR2 is YYREEE in the germline V gene (reference sequence). The CDR3 length is 16 residues. The CDR3 sequence: CASSPQTGISYNEQFF. CDR3 DNA: TGTGCCAGCAGCCCACAGACAGGGATCTCCTACAATGAGCAGTTCTTC. The full variable domain, with the rest looked up from reference TRBV5-4 and TRBJ2-1, is ETGVTQSPTHLIKTRGQQVTLRCSSQSGHNTVSWYQQALGQGPQFIFQYYREEENGRGNFPPRFSGLQFPNYSSELNVNALELDDSALYLCASSPQTGISYNEQFFGPGTRLTVL.

This clone was picked up one time. The J gene is TRBJ2-5, the V gene TRBV5-4; 7 positions match TRBD1. The CDR3 totals 15 residues. V shed 4 bases and J 5 bases; nucleotides not matched to a gene: 11. CDR1 SGHNT and CDR2 YYREEE come from the germline V gene (reference sequence). This CDR3 reads CASSQDRAVIETQYF. The CDR3 DNA follows: TGTGCCAGCAGCCAAGACAGGGCTGTTATCGAGACCCAGTACTTC.

In DNA form, the CDR3 reads TGTGCCACCAGCTCCAGATTTGAAGAAAAACTGTTTTTT. Protein sequence: CATSSRFEEKLFF. The J gene is TRBJ1-4, the V gene TRBV15; D is unresolved. The CDR3 has 13 residues. Trimming shortened V by 5 bases and J by 8 bases, and 12 bases separated the two germline ends. CDR1 is LNHNV and CDR2 is YYDKDF in the germline V gene (reference sequence). Full variable domain (outside the CDR3, taken from reference TRBV15 and TRBJ1-4): DAMVIQNPRYQVTQFGKPVTLSCSQTLNHNVMYWYQQKSSQAPKLLFHYYDKDFNNEADTPDNFQSRRPNTSFCFLDIRSPGLGDTAMYLCATSSRFEEKLFFGSGTQLSVL.

The rearrangement joins TRBV7-2 to TRBJ2-5, with no clear D. The DNA end is more similar to TRBJ2-7, so the J call may be wrong. The CDR3 loop spans 13 amino acids. Germline V gene sequence: CDR1 SGHTA, CDR2 FQGNSA. CDR3 region: CASSPLNSYEQYF. The CDR3 nucleotides read TGTGCCAGCAGCCCTCTGAACTCCTACGAGCAGTACTTC.